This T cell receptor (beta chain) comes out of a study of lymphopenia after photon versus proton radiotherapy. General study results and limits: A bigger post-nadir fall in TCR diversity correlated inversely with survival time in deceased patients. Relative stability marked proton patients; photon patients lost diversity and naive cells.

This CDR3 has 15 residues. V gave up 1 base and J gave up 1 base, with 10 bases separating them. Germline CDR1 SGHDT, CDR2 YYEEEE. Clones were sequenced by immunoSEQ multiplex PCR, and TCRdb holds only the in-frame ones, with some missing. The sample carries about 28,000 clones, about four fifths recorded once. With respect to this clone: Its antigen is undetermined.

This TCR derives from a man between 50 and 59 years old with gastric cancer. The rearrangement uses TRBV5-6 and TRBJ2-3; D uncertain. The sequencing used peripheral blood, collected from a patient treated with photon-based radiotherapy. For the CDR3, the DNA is TGTGCCAGCAGCTTGTCGGGCTTTGGCACAGATACGCAGTATTTT. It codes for CASSLSGFGTDTQYF.